This T cell receptor (beta chain) was captured in a study of blood T cell repertoires in COVID-19. The overall study: COVID-19 samples, acute and convalescent, were from the United States, Italy and Spain. PBMCs, B-cell-depleted T cells, or T cells provided the cDNA or gDNA that made up the material.

Germline V gene sequence: CDR1 GTSNPN, CDR2 SVGIG (reference sequence). The V end was cut by 1 base, the J end by 0 bases, with 14 bases between. The CDR3 spans 16 residues. Authors' processing steps: Nucleated cell number was recorded as an estimate derived from reference gene primer amplification. The assay was immunoSEQ multiplex PCR, and TCRdb's table has in-frame clones only and misses some. D and trimming come from the DNA, and the V and J calls and clone size come from that table. The table records approximately 140,000 clones, around three quarters of them present only once. The receptor comes from a man older than 75 with acute or convalescent COVID-19. This chain connects TRBV30 to TRBJ2-3; a weak D match, TRBD2 (6 bases). Sample: peripheral blood. CDR3 loop: CAWSGDSKTSTDTQYF. CDR3 DNA sequence: TGTGCCTGGAGTGGGGACTCAAAAACTAGCACAGATACGCAGTATTTT. Combining the CDR3 with reference TRBV30 and TRBJ2-3 gives the whole variable domain SQTIHQWPATLVQPVGSPLSLECTVEGTSNPNLYWYRQAAGRGLQLLFYSVGIGQISSEVPQNLSASRPQDRQFILSSKKLLLSDSGFYLCAWSGDSKTSTDTQYFGPGTRLTVL.